The text below deals with one T cell receptor beta chain. This clone was observed a single time. Its antigen specificity is not known. No quality values exist for individual bases; no much larger clone is one base distant. TCRbeta CDR3 regions were amplified from genomic DNA using the immunoSEQ Assay, a bias-controlled multiplex PCR. Processing in the source paper ran as follows. Within the assay, amplification of reference gene primers was used to estimate how many nucleated cells each sample contained. Sequence reads were collapsed and filtered to measure the absolute abundance of every unique TCRbeta CDR3 rearrangement. For each sample, productive Simpson clonality was calculated as the square root of Simpson's diversity index over productive rearrangements. Drawn from immuneACCESS, this table holds only the in-frame rearrangements with V and J called that TCRdb kept. Clones are partly lost; checked studies trace under half to an unresolved V gene and leave the rest unexplained. V, J and clone size are taken as reported in that table, and D and trimming were inferred from the DNA itself. The sample table holds roughly 250,000 clones, of which 88% were seen once. In total, the top ten clones hold 2.5% to 3.5% of the sample.

The data derive from a study of blood T cell repertoires in COVID-19 (TCRdb year 2020). Describing the broader study: The collaborator samples originated in the United States, Italy and Spain and spanned the acute and convalescent phases of COVID-19. Sample metadata almost always included a de-identified subject ID, COVID-19 status, age in years and sex. Where HLA class I and class II types were available, the types were taken from metadata supplied by the sample provider, not from assay-based typing. Subjects who had been exposed to COVID-19, were actively infected with it, or had recovered from it provided the deeply sampled blood TCRbeta repertoires that made up the dataset. The samples were drawn from the first 160 participants of the ongoing ImmuneRACE study and from 1,254 subjects provided by 6 global collaborators. The repertoires were released in a freely available public database meant as a resource for research on the immune response to SARS-CoV-2. The material from the prospective study consisted of cDNA or gDNA derived from T cells, B-cell-depleted T cells, or PBMCs. What the study reported, not specific to this receptor: The amount of clinical and demographic metadata varied by source and participant and was provided uncurated.

In the prospective study, participants were roughly 18 to 100 years old, resided in 24 geographic areas of the United States, and were enrolled through a virtual design. Cohort assignment in the prospective study relied on participant-reported clinical history from a screening survey and a study questionnaire. Recovered participants in ImmuneRACE Cohort 3 were defined as having two consecutive negative NP/OP PCR tests, clearance from a healthcare professional, or resolution of symptoms. Mobile phlebotomists in the prospective study collected whole blood, serum and a nasopharyngeal or oropharyngeal swab from every participant. Participants in the prospective study had the option to provide additional blood draws and questionnaires over a 2-month period. Before DNA extraction, prospective study blood samples were shipped either frozen or at room temperature. Sequences SGHDN (CDR1) and FVKESK (CDR2) are obtained from the germline V gene. Trimming takes 0 bases from V and 6 bases from J, and the germline ends sit 18 bases apart. Inclusive of the bounding cysteine and phenylalanine, the CDR3 is 16 residues long. The retained sequence is limited to the CDR3, 48 bases, with the frame set at the first base.

The sequenced sample was PBMCs or T cells enriched from blood (not recorded which). This receptor was obtained from a woman aged 45-65 years who had recovered from COVID-19. The sequence links TRBV14 to TRBJ2-7, and possibly TRBD1, on 6 matching bases. The CDR3 region: CASSQDHATGSLEQYF. The bases are TGTGCCAGCAGCCAAGATCACGCGACAGGCTCCCTCGAGCAGTACTTC.